The following is a T cell receptor beta chain sequence with its context. This clone was seen just once. It lacks a known antigen. No base quality values were provided; no much bigger clone lies one nucleotide off. The time point tag for this specimen amounts to: cycle 1 day 1 (C1D1), immediately before nivolumab initiation. All trial patients had relapsed after autologous stem cell transplantation, with cohorts A, B and C differing in prior brentuximab vedotin exposure. The trial cohort was composed of 56 patients with relapsed/refractory classical Hodgkin lymphoma, for whom complete response, partial response or progressive disease was recorded as best overall response. In the multi-cohort phase II CheckMate 205 trial, trial patients received single-agent nivolumab. An independent review committee assessed best overall response by applying the 2007 International Working Group response criteria. PBMCs from the trial were collected at three points: immediately before nivolumab initiation (C1D1), and during therapy at cycle 2 day 1 and cycle 4 day 1. Peripheral blood was collected in 8 mL Vacutainer Cell Preparation Tubes, from which PBMCs were isolated by centrifugation and then cryopreserved.

The CDR3 numbers 13 residues from cysteine through phenylalanine. Just CDR3 DNA is preserved here, 39 bases in frame from base 1. Cut back by 8 bases and 2 bases, the V and J ends lie 12 bases apart. Looking up the germline V gene yields CDR1 MDHEN and CDR2 SYDVKM. This entry comes from a study of PD-1 blockade in classical Hodgkin lymphoma (dated by TCRdb to about 2020). For the study in its entirety: Nivolumab dosing was 3 mg/kg intravenously every 2 weeks, continuing until either disease progression or unacceptable toxicity. The study used CyTOF and TCR beta sequencing to define a peripheral blood immune signature of response to PD-1 blockade in classical Hodgkin lymphoma.

The Qiagen DNeasy kit was used to extract genomic DNA from unsorted PBMCs and from the negatively selected CD4+ and CD8+ fractions. Using primers that anneal to V and J segments, immunoSEQ multiplex PCR amplified the TCR beta CDR3 regions. A synthetic immune receptor repertoire was used to minimize amplification bias, and any residual bias was removed computationally once sequencing was done. On the study's bioinformatics: Custom Python scripts were used to quantify repertoire diversity as the Shannon entropy index. The unsorted, CD4+ and CD8+ repertoires were each analyzed separately, with the exception of combined analyses, where CD4+ and CD8+ sequences were merged in silico. Clonal expansion was defined as a frequency increase of at least 2-fold after treatment compared with C1D1, and clones undetected at baseline were assigned a pseudocount of 0.5. Clones with 0 or 1 copy at C1D1 were classified as singleton clones, and clones with 2 or more copies were classified as non-singleton clones. Clones expanded in unsorted samples were labelled as CD4+, CD8+ or unknown by matching protein sequences in sorted samples from the same patient. Diversity changes from C1D1 to C4D1 were tested in paired samples using Wilcoxon tests. Imported from immuneACCESS, the table was reduced by TCRdb to in-frame sequences with V and J called. These copies leave out some clones; in studies compared against another copy, an unresolved V gene accounts for under half, and the cause of the remainder is not known. From that table come the V and J calls and clone size; the DNA was used to work out D and trimming. The sample records 15,000 to 20,000 clones, about 80% of which are singletons. The ten most abundant clones make up approximately 4.6% of the sample.

Paper-wide results and their limitations: Lower diversity was seen in patients whose nivolumab began less than 1 year after ASCT, and these patients were left out of later analyses so that immune reconstitution would not confound the results. By C4D1, a significant rise was seen in CD4+ TCR diversity but not in CD8+ TCR diversity (p=0.0027 vs p=0.16), and the rise was most apparent among complete responders (p=0.02). Only a single clinical trial cohort was studied, and what caused the repertoire differences, possibly disease activity or prior therapy, remained undefined. Baseline TCR diversity was reported to be lower in newly diagnosed patients than in healthy donors and to be lower still in relapsed/refractory patients. Baseline diversity similar to that of newly diagnosed patients was observed in trial patients achieving complete response, whereas significantly lower diversity was observed in partial responders and progressors.

The sequences come from peripheral blood mononuclear cells (PBMCs), collected at baseline. The receptor was derived from a human donor with classical Hodgkin lymphoma. This sequence uses TRBV28 and TRBJ1-2; TRBD1 is a weak D gene call, 5 bases matching. The sequenced DNA is TGTGCCAGCGGGACGGTGGGGAACTATGGCTACACCTTC. This sequence encodes CASGTVGNYGYTF.